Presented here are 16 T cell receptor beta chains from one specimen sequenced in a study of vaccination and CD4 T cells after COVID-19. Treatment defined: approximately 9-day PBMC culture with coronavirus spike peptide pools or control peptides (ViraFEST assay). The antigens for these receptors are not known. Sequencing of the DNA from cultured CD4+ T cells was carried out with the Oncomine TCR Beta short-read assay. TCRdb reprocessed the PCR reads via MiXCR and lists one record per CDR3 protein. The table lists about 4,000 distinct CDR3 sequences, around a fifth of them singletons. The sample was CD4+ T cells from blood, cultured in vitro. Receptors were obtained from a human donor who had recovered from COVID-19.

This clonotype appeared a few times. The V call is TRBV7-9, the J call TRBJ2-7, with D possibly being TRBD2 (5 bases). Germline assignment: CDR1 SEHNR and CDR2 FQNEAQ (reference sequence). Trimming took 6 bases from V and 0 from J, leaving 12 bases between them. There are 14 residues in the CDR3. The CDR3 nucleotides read TGTGCCAGCAGTATAACTAGTCTCTCCTACGAGCAGTACTTC. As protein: CASSITSLSYEQYF.

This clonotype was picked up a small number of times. CDR3 amino acids: CSALTGLSNQPQHF. The CDR3 bases are TGCAGTGCTCTGACAGGGTTGAGCAATCAGCCCCAGCATTTT. The chain uses TRBV20-1 and TRBJ1-5; 7 bases line up with TRBD1. The CDR3 contains 14 residues. CDR1 is DFQATT and CDR2 is SNEGSKA in the germline V gene (reference sequence). The V segment lost 5 bases and the J segment 1 base; nucleotides outside the gene matches: 5.

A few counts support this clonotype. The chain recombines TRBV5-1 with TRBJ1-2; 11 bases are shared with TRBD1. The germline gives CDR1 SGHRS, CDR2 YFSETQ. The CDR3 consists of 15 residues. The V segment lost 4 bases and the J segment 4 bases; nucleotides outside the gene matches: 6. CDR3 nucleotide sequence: TGCGCCAGCAGCGCAGGGACAGGGGGTGCCTATGGCTACACCTTC. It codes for CASSAGTGGAYGYTF.

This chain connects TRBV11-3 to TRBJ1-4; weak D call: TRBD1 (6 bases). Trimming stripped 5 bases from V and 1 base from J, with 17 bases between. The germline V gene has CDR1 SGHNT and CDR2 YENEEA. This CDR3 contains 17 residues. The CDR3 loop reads CASSPEGVWGTNEKLFF. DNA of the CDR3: TGTGCCAGCAGCCCCGAGGGGGTTTGGGGAACTAATGAAAAACTGTTTTTT.

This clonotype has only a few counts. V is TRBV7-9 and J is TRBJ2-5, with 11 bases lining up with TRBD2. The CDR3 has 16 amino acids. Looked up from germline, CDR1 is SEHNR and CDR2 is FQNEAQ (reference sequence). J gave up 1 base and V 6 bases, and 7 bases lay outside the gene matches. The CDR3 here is CASSPLAGGPQETQYF. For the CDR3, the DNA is TGTGCCAGCAGTCCCCTAGCGGGGGGCCCCCAAGAGACCCAGTACTTC. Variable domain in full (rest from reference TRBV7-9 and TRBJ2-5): DTGVSQNPRHKITKRGQNVTFRCDPISEHNRLYWYRQTLGQGPEFLTYFQNEAQLEKSRLLSDRFSAERPKGSFSTLEIQRTEQGDSAMYLCASSPLAGGPQETQYFGPGTRLLVL.

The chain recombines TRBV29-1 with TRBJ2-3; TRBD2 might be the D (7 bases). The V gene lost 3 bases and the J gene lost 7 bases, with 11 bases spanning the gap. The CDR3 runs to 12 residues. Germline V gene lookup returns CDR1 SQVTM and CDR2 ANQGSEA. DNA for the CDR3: TGCAGCGTTGAGTCGGGGGGCAATACGCAGTATTTT. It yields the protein CSVESGGNTQYF.

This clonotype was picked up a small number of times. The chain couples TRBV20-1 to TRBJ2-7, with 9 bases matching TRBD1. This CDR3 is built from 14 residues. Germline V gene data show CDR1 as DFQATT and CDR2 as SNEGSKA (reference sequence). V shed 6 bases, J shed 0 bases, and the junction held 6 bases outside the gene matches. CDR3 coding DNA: TGCAGTGCGGGGGGACAGGGCAGCTCCTACGAGCAGTACTTC. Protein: CSAGGQGSSYEQYF.

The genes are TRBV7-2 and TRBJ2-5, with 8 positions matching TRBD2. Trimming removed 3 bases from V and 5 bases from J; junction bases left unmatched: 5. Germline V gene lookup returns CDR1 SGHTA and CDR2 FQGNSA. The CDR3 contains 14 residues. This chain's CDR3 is CASSLPGGRETQYF. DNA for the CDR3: TGTGCCAGCAGCTTGCCGGGGGGGCGGGAGACCCAGTACTTC.

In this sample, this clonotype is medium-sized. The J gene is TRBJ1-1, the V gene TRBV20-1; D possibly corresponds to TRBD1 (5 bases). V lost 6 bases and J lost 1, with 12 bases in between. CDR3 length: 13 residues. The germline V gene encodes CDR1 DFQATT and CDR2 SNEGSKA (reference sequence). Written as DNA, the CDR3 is TGCAGTGCCTTCAGGGTACAGAACACTGAAGCTTTCTTT. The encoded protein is CSAFRVQNTEAFF.

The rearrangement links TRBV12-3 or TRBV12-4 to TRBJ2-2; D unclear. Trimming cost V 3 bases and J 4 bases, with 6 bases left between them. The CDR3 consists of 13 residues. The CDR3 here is CASSLTFTGELFF. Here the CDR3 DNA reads TGTGCCAGCAGTTTGACCTTCACCGGGGAGCTGTTTTTT.

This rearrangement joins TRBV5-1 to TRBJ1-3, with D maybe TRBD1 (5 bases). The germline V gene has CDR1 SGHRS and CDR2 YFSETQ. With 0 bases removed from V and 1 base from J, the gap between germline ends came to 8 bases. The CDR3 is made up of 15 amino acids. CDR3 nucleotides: TGCGCCAGCAGCTTGGGGGGCGGATCTGGAAACACCATATATTTT. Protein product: CASSLGGGSGNTIYF.

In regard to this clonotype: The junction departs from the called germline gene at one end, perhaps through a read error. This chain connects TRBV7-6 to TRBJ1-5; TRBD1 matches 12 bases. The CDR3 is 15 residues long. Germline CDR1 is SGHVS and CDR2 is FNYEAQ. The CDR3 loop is CAGSSGQGANQPQHF. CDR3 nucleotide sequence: TGTGCCGGCAGCTCGGGACAGGGGGCGAATCAGCCCCAGCATTTT.

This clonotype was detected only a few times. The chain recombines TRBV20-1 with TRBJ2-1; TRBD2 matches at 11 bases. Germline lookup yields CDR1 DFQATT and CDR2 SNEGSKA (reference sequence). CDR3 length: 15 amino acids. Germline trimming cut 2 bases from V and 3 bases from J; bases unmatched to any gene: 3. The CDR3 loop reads CSARRLAGFYNEQFF. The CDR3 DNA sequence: TGCAGTGCTAGAAGACTAGCGGGATTCTACAATGAGCAGTTCTTC.

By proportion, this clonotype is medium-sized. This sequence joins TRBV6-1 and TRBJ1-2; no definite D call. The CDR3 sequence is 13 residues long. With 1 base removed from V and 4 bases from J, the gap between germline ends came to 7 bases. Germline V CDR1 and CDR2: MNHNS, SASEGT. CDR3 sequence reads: CASSEGARYGYTF. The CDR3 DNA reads TGTGCCAGCAGTGAAGGGGCCCGCTATGGCTACACCTTC.

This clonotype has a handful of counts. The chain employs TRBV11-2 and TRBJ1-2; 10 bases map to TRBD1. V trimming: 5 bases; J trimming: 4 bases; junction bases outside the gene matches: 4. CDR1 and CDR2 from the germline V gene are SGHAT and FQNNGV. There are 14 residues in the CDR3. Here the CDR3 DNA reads TGTGCCAGCAGCGGACAGGGGGTGGGCTATGGCTACACCTTC. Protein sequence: CASSGQGVGYGYTF.

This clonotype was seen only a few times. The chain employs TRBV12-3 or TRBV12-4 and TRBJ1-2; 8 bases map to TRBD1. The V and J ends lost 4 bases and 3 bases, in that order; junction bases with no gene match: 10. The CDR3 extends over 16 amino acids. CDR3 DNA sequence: TGTGCCAGCAGTTCCCTCCTACAGGGGGGGTACTATGGCTACACCTTC. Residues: CASSSLLQGGYYGYTF.